Presented here are 21 T cell receptor beta chains from one specimen sequenced in a study of early stage breast cancer tumors. Clones were read by immunoSEQ multiplex PCR, and TCRdb kept only the in-frame ones, dropping some. The sample carries fewer than 80,000 clones, over 80% recorded once. Sequenced: blood. The receptors come from a person aged 40-50 years with breast cancer.

The V call is TRBV11-3, the J call TRBJ2-2, with D possibly being TRBD1 (6 bases). The CDR3 sequence is 13 residues long. CDR1 is SGHNT, CDR2 YENEEA, per germline. V was clipped by 8 bases and J by 1 base, with 8 bases between them. The CDR3 spells CASQQGNTGELFF. CDR3 in DNA: TGTGCCAGCCAACAGGGGAACACCGGGGAGCTGTTTTTT.

The chain uses TRBV11-3 and TRBJ2-1; 7 bases line up with TRBD1. Trimming removed 6 bases from V and 8 bases from J; junction bases left unmatched: 4. This CDR3 spans 12 amino acids. The germline CDR1 and CDR2 sequences are SGHNT and YENEEA. The CDR3 DNA reads TGTGCCAGCAGTCAACAGGGGCATGAGCAGTTCTTC. As protein: CASSQQGHEQFF.

The chain is built from TRBV29-1 and TRBJ1-2, with TRBD1 matching over 7 bases. V was pared by 7 bases and J by 4 bases, with 6 bases of the junction left unmatched. Per the germline V gene, CDR1 is SQVTM and CDR2 is ANQGSEA. The length of the CDR3 is 12 residues. The CDR3 DNA sequence: TGCAGCGCTTTTGGGACAGCCTATGGCTACACCTTC. This encodes CSAFGTAYGYTF.

This chain links TRBV2 with TRBJ1-2; TRBD1 might be the D (6 bases). The germline V gene encodes CDR1 SNHLY and CDR2 FYNNEI. With 7 bases removed from V and 8 bases from J, the gap between germline ends came to 14 bases. CDR3 length: 12 amino acids. CDR3 nucleotides: TGTGCCAGCAAAAGTACAGGGTTCGGCTACACCTTC. This sequence encodes CASKSTGFGYTF.

There are a few counts of this clone. This sequence joins TRBV7-3 and TRBJ2-7; TRBD2 aligns across 11 bases. V dropped 5 bases and J dropped 6; count of bases not matched to a gene: 6. The CDR3 totals 14 residues. Germline assignment: CDR1 SGHTA and CDR2 FQGTGA. CDR3: CASSTEGTSGEQYF. In DNA, the CDR3 is TGTGCCAGCAGCACAGAAGGGACTAGCGGCGAGCAGTACTTC.

The rearrangement uses TRBV5-4 and TRBJ1-1, with D possibly TRBD1 on 6 matching bases. There are 13 residues in the CDR3. Germline V gene data show CDR1 as SGHNT and CDR2 as YYREEE (reference sequence). V dropped 2 bases and J dropped 4 bases, with 9 bases sitting between them. The CDR3 DNA reads as TGTGCCAGCAGCTTCAGGGGTGGCACTGAAGCTTTCTTT. Translating gives CASSFRGGTEAFF.

This chain uses TRBV28 with TRBJ1-1; D gene unclear. Germline V CDR1 and CDR2: MDHEN, SYDVKM. V lost 6 bases and J lost 6, with 20 bases in between. The CDR3 totals 15 residues. This CDR3 reads CASRSRRREVAEAFF. DNA of the CDR3: TGTGCCAGCAGGTCCCGGCGGCGGGAGGTAGCTGAAGCTTTCTTT.

The genes are TRBV28 and TRBJ2-5; weak D call: TRBD1 (5 bases). The germline CDR1 and CDR2 sequences are MDHEN and SYDVKM. Deletions cut 5 bases from V and 4 bases from J, with 20 bases between. This CDR3 spans 16 amino acids. In nucleotides, the CDR3 is TGTGCCAGCAGTCCACCCGTCGTCAGGGATAGAGAGACCCAGTACTTC. As protein: CASSPPVVRDRETQYF.

The rearrangement joins TRBV19 to TRBJ2-3, with D possibly matching TRBD2 (6 bases). The CDR3 consists of 17 residues. With 8 bases removed from V and 0 bases from J, the gap between germline ends came to 21 bases. CDR1 LNHDA and CDR2 SQIVND come from the germline V gene (reference sequence). The CDR3 bases are TGTGCCAGTTCGAGGCAGGGACTCTACTCTAGCACAGATACGCAGTATTTT. It yields the protein CASSRQGLYSSTDTQYF.

The chain uses TRBV15 and TRBJ1-2, with a tentative D call TRBD1 (5 bases). Trimming cost V 6 bases and J 0 bases, with 17 bases left between them. The germline V gene encodes CDR1 LNHNV and CDR2 YYDKDF (reference sequence). This CDR3 has 16 residues. DNA of the CDR3: TGTGCCACCAGTAGAAAGGGGCAGCCTTCTAACTATGGCTACACCTTC. This codes for CATSRKGQPSNYGYTF. Together with reference TRBV15 and TRBJ1-2, the CDR3 gives the full variable domain: DAMVIQNPRYQVTQFGKPVTLSCSQTLNHNVMYWYQQKSSQAPKLLFHYYDKDFNNEADTPDNFQSRRPNTSFCFLDIRSPGLGDTAMYLCATSRKGQPSNYGYTFGSGTRLTVV.

The chain couples TRBV4-1 to TRBJ2-7; no firm D call. The CDR3 is made up of 16 amino acids. The germline V gene has CDR1 MGHRA and CDR2 YSYEKL. Trimming shortened V by 2 bases and J by 3 bases, and 17 bases separated the two germline ends. The CDR3: CASSQQNTLPIYEQYF. The CDR3 DNA reads TGCGCCAGCAGCCAACAGAACACTCTACCAATCTACGAGCAGTACTTC.

J is TRBJ2-1 and V is TRBV6-5, with TRBD1 matching 10 bases. The CDR3 extends over 14 amino acids. The germline CDR1 and CDR2 sequences are MNHEY and SVGAGI. The trim removed 5 bases at V and 5 bases at J, leaving 3 bases unmatched. The DNA for the CDR3 is TGTGCCAGCAGTGGGGACAGGGGAAACAATGAGCAGTTCTTC. It is translated as CASSGDRGNNEQFF.

This clone was picked up one time. The chain joins TRBV19 to TRBJ2-1; TRBD2 matches 9 bases. In germline, CDR1 is LNHDA, CDR2 SQIVND (reference sequence). The length of the CDR3 is 15 residues. Germline trimming cut 5 bases from V and 4 bases from J; bases unmatched to any gene: 6. The CDR3: CASSPSSGIYNEQFF. DNA for the CDR3: TGTGCCAGTAGTCCTTCTAGCGGGATATACAATGAGCAGTTCTTC.

The chain joins TRBV28 to TRBJ2-5, with TRBD2 identical over 9 bases. After removal of 3 bases from V and 4 bases from J, the junction contained 6 bases not matched to a gene. The CDR3 extends over 15 amino acids. The germline CDR1 and CDR2 sequences are MDHEN and SYDVKM. This CDR3 is CASSLLAGDRETQYF. Here the CDR3 DNA reads TGTGCCAGCAGTTTGTTAGCGGGAGATCGAGAGACCCAGTACTTC.

This clone was counted a single time. The genes are TRBV28 and TRBJ1-1; 7 nucleotides agree with TRBD1. The CDR3 has 15 residues. V dropped 6 bases and J dropped 0; count of bases not matched to a gene: 7. Per germline, CDR1 MDHEN and CDR2 SYDVKM. The CDR3 protein is CASSRPQGVNTEAFF. The CDR3 bases are TGTGCCAGCAGCCGTCCCCAGGGGGTGAACACTGAAGCTTTCTTT. The variable domain in full, completed from reference TRBV28 and TRBJ1-1, reads DVKVTQSSRYLVKRTGEKVFLECVQDMDHENMFWYRQDPGLGLRLIYFSYDVKMKEKGDIPEGYSVSREKKERFSLILESASTNQTSMYLCASSRPQGVNTEAFFGQGTRLTVV.

J is TRBJ2-1 and V is TRBV5-1, with 7 bases matching TRBD2. The junction had 4 bases not matched to a gene; V was cut back by 2 bases and J by 2 bases. The germline V gene encodes CDR1 SGHRS and CDR2 YFSETQ. The CDR3 has 15 residues. The CDR3 loop is CASSFRGRAYNEQFF. CDR3 coding DNA: TGCGCCAGCAGCTTTCGGGGGAGGGCCTACAATGAGCAGTTCTTC.

The V gene is TRBV28, the J gene TRBJ1-1, with 8 nucleotides matching TRBD1. With 5 bases clipped from V and 5 bases from J, the junction kept 10 bases outside the gene matches. This CDR3 is 15 amino acids long. Germline loops: CDR1 MDHEN, CDR2 SYDVKM. Written as DNA, the CDR3 is TGTGCCAGCAGTGCGACCGGACAGGGCGGAACTGAAGCTTTCTTT. Protein sequence: CASSATGQGGTEAFF.

The chain has TRBV6-1 and TRBJ2-1, with a possible D match to TRBD2 (6 bases). This CDR3 contains 12 residues. Trimming took 4 bases from V and 15 from J, leaving 16 bases between them. Germline loops: CDR1 MNHNS, CDR2 SASEGT. The CDR3 bases are TGTGCCAGCAGTGTTGGGGGGAGGTCGGCGTTCTTC. Translating it yields CASSVGGRSAFF.

Only a few counts were recorded for this clone. CDR3 in DNA: TGTGCCAGCAGTAAAGCCCTTTATGGGGACTACGAGCAGTACTTC. Encoded protein: CASSKALYGDYEQYF. The chain uses TRBV27 and TRBJ2-7; no clear D gene. The ends were cut back, 5 bases at V and 3 bases at J, with 17 bases in the middle. Germline V gives CDR1 MNHEY, CDR2 SMNVEV (reference sequence). CDR3 length: 15 amino acids.

The CDR3 sequence is CASSDQWLATSYEQYF. CDR3 coding DNA: TGTGCCAGCAGTGACCAGTGGCTAGCGACGTCCTACGAGCAGTACTTC. The J gene is TRBJ2-7, the V gene TRBV6-1; weak D call: TRBD2 (6 bases). The germline V gene has CDR1 MNHNS and CDR2 SASEGT. V lost 3 bases, J lost 1 base, and 16 bases lay in between. CDR3 length equals 16 residues.

The chain is built from TRBV30 and TRBJ1-4; TRBD1 might be the D (6 bases). The CDR3 is 14 residues long. In germline, CDR1 is GTSNPN, CDR2 SVGIG (reference sequence). The V gene lost 3 bases and the J gene lost 4 bases, with 12 bases spanning the gap. Here the CDR3 DNA reads TGTGCCTGGAGGACGGGACACAGTAATGAAAAACTGTTTTTT. The encoded protein is CAWRTGHSNEKLFF.